The 17 T cell receptor beta chains below were found in one sample sequenced in a study of Ad26.COV2.S vaccination and SARS-CoV-2 variants. The sample's treatment: around 19 received Ad26.COV2.S at low or high dose, single or two shots; about 5 received placebo; per-sample allocation not given. Day 63 after the first vaccine or placebo injection was the time point for sampling. Clones were sequenced by immunoSEQ multiplex PCR, and TCRdb holds only the in-frame ones, with some missing. In the table there are around 340,000 clones, about 85% of which are singletons. Sequenced material: peripheral blood, taken in a trial of Ad26.COV2.S vaccine versus placebo. All receptors derive from a person between 18 and 65 years old who received the Ad26.COV2.S COVID-19 vaccine or a placebo.

The V and J genes are TRBV15 and TRBJ2-6; perhaps D is TRBD1 or TRBD2 (5 bases each). Germline-derived CDR1 and CDR2 are LNHNV and YYDKDF (reference sequence). The CDR3 has 16 amino acids. V was cut by 0 bases and J by 0 bases, with 6 bases left in between. The chain's CDR3 is CATSRERGSGANVLTF. DNA of the CDR3: TGTGCCACCAGCAGAGAGAGGGGCTCTGGGGCCAACGTCCTGACTTTC.

V and J are TRBV5-4 and TRBJ2-5; D is uncertain. The germline V and J ends were trimmed by 2 bases and 3 bases, with 11 bases remaining between them. Germline lookup yields CDR1 SGHNT and CDR2 YYREEE (reference sequence). The CDR3 sequence is 14 residues long. The CDR3 sequence: CASSFQNGEETQYF. In DNA, the CDR3 is TGTGCCAGCAGCTTCCAGAACGGCGAAGAGACCCAGTACTTC.

The chain employs TRBV19 and TRBJ2-3, with D perhaps matching TRBD2 (5 bases). Deletions cut 5 bases from V and 1 base from J, with 10 bases between. The V gene's germline CDR1 is LNHDA and CDR2 SQIVND (reference sequence). This CDR3 has 14 amino acids. CDR3 sequence: CASSLSGRTDTQYF. CDR3 nucleotides: TGTGCCAGTAGTCTAAGCGGACGCACAGATACGCAGTATTTT.

This chain uses TRBV18 with TRBJ1-5; TRBD1 agrees at 7 bases. Germline V gene lookup returns CDR1 KGHSH and CDR2 LQKENI. V shed 3 bases, J shed 4 bases, and the junction held 3 bases outside the gene matches. The CDR3 spans 14 residues. CDR3 sequence reads: CASSPAQGNQPQHF. CDR3 in DNA: TGTGCCAGCTCACCTGCACAGGGGAATCAGCCCCAGCATTTT.

This chain uses TRBV19 with TRBJ2-4; no reliable D call. The CDR3 is 17 amino acids. Trimming removed 3 bases at V and 4 bases at J, with 19 bases between. The germline CDR1 and CDR2 sequences are LNHDA and SQIVND (reference sequence). The DNA of the CDR3 is TGTGCCAGTAGTATGGCGACACGTGGGGAAAGGAAAAACATTCAGTACTTC. Translation: CASSMATRGERKNIQYF.

The chain employs TRBV9 and TRBJ2-2; 13 nucleotides line up with TRBD2. The CDR3 contains 19 residues. V lost 3 bases and J lost 5; bases outside the gene matches: 13. Germline loops: CDR1 SGDLS, CDR2 YYNGEE. In nucleotides, the CDR3 is TGTGCCAGCAGCGCCCCAACTAGCGGGAGGGCCTATGTTACCGGGGAGCTGTTTTTT. It translates to CASSAPTSGRAYVTGELFF.

This clone was picked up one time. V is TRBV29-1 and J is TRBJ2-3; the D is unclear. V was shortened by 3 bases and J by 4 bases, with 8 bases between the two germline ends. The CDR3 has 12 residues. The germline CDR1 and CDR2 sequences are SQVTM and ANQGSEA. The CDR3 nucleotides are TGCAGCGTTGAGTGGCGCCCAGATACGCAGTATTTT. Residues: CSVEWRPDTQYF.

The chain couples TRBV19 to TRBJ1-2, with D unclear. Per germline, CDR1 LNHDA and CDR2 SQIVND (reference sequence). V was shortened by 5 bases and J by 8 bases, with 15 bases between the two germline ends. The CDR3 is 13 residues long. CDR3 residues: CASSRTDSRGYTF. In nucleotides, the CDR3 is TGTGCCAGTAGTCGGACCGACTCACGAGGCTACACCTTC. The entire variable domain, with the rest obtained from reference TRBV19 and TRBJ1-2, is as follows: DGGITQSPKYLFRKEGQNVTLSCEQNLNHDAMYWYRQDPGQGLRLIYYSQIVNDFQKGDIAEGYSVSREKKESFPLTVTSAQKNPTAFYLCASSRTDSRGYTFGSGTRLTVV.

The chain employs TRBV2 and TRBJ2-5, with TRBD2 matching 10 bases. Looked up from germline, CDR1 is SNHLY and CDR2 is FYNNEI. This CDR3 comprises 15 residues. The V and J ends lost 4 bases and 4 bases, in that order; junction bases with no gene match: 6. CDR3 coding DNA: TGTGCCAGCAGTGTTAACCCTAGCGGGAGAGAGACCCAGTACTTC. Residues: CASSVNPSGRETQYF.

The V gene is TRBV19, the J gene TRBJ2-7, with 8 bases aligning to TRBD2. V shed 6 bases and J 4 bases; nucleotides not matched to a gene: 8. CDR1 and CDR2 from the germline V gene are LNHDA and SQIVND (reference sequence). The CDR3 has 14 amino acids. CDR3 residues: CASSTGLGVYEQYF. The CDR3 nucleotides are TGTGCCAGTAGCACGGGACTAGGCGTTTACGAGCAGTACTTC.

The chain combines TRBV18 with TRBJ2-1; TRBD2 aligns across 8 bases. V lost 0 bases and J lost 8; bases outside the gene matches: 21. CDR3 length: 20 amino acids. CDR1 and CDR2 from the germline V gene are KGHSH and LQKENI. In nucleotides, the CDR3 is TGTGCCAGCTCACCACCCGGCTCGGGAGGGCCTCGGTGGTTCAGCGATGAGCAGTTCTTC. Protein: CASSPPGSGGPRWFSDEQFF.

The rearrangement joins TRBV5-4 to TRBJ2-1, with 8 bases matching TRBD2. The CDR3 covers 16 residues. The germline CDR1 and CDR2 sequences are SGHNT and YYREEE (reference sequence). V shed 0 bases, J shed 10 bases, and the junction held 12 bases outside the gene matches. CDR3 nucleotides: TGTGCCAGCAGCTTGGGCGCCAGCGGGAGCAGGGCCGAGCAGTTCTTC. This sequence encodes CASSLGASGSRAEQFF.

The CDR3 region is CASSPGQARGNTIYF. The CDR3 DNA reads as TGTGCCAGCAGCCCAGGACAGGCCCGGGGAAACACCATATATTTT. This chain links TRBV7-9 with TRBJ1-3; 7 bases align to TRBD1. This CDR3 is built from 15 residues. J lost 4 bases, V lost 5 bases, and 8 bases had no gene match. The germline gives CDR1 SEHNR, CDR2 FQNEAQ (reference sequence). Supplemented by reference TRBV7-9 and TRBJ1-3, the full variable domain reads DTGVSQNPRHKITKRGQNVTFRCDPISEHNRLYWYRQTLGQGPEFLTYFQNEAQLEKSRLLSDRFSAERPKGSFSTLEIQRTEQGDSAMYLCASSPGQARGNTIYFGEGSWLTVV.

The table lists this clone with a few counts. This chain joins TRBV14 and TRBJ2-7, with a tentative D call TRBD2 (6 bases). Germline lookup yields CDR1 SGHDN and CDR2 FVKESK. V was pared by 4 bases and J by 7 bases, with 14 bases between. The CDR3 is made up of 13 amino acids. The CDR3 DNA reads as TGTGCCAGCAGCCCCTCCGGGAGTGGAGAGCAGTACTTC. This translates into CASSPSGSGEQYF.

This clone has a handful of counts. The chain links TRBV19 to TRBJ1-5; perhaps TRBD1 as D (6 bases). Germline loops: CDR1 LNHDA, CDR2 SQIVND (reference sequence). Trimming removed 3 bases at V and 0 bases at J, with 18 bases between. The CDR3 covers 18 residues. This chain's CDR3 is CASSILGGAVYSNQPQHF. The CDR3 DNA sequence: TGTGCCAGTAGTATTTTGGGGGGCGCGGTATATAGCAATCAGCCCCAGCATTTT. The full variable domain, completed using reference TRBV19 and TRBJ1-5, is DGGITQSPKYLFRKEGQNVTLSCEQNLNHDAMYWYRQDPGQGLRLIYYSQIVNDFQKGDIAEGYSVSREKKESFPLTVTSAQKNPTAFYLCASSILGGAVYSNQPQHFGDGTRLSIL.

This chain joins TRBV9 and TRBJ2-5; a weak D match, TRBD2 (6 bases). This CDR3 is 13 amino acids long. Trimming pared 0 bases from V and 3 bases from J, leaving 6 bases between. In germline, CDR1 is SGDLS, CDR2 YYNGEE. CDR3 residues: CASSVAGEETQYF. CDR3 DNA sequence: TGTGCCAGCAGCGTAGCGGGGGAAGAGACCCAGTACTTC.

The gene calls are TRBV27 and TRBJ1-4; the D is unclear. Trimming pared 6 bases from V and 4 bases from J, leaving 12 bases between. This CDR3 comprises 14 residues. CDR1 MNHEY and CDR2 SMNVEV come from the germline V gene (reference sequence). The CDR3 sequence is CASSYDMSNEKLFF. The CDR3, as DNA: TGTGCCAGCAGCTATGACATGAGTAATGAAAAACTGTTTTTT. Full variable domain (outside the CDR3, taken from reference TRBV27 and TRBJ1-4): EAQVTQNPRYLITVTGKKLTVTCSQNMNHEYMSWYRQDPGLGLRQIYYSMNVEVTDKGDVPEGYKVSRKEKRNFPLILESPSPNQTSLYFCASSYDMSNEKLFFGSGTQLSVL.